The source of this T cell receptor beta chain is a study of identical twins. A single record per CDR3 protein comes from TCRdb applying MiXCR to the 5' RACE reads. The sample has 200,000 to 250,000 distinct CDR3 sequences; less than 8% are singletons. The CDR3 consists of 15 residues. From germline, CDR1 is SGHAT and CDR2 FQNNGV. V gave up 4 bases and J gave up 0 bases, with 12 bases separating them. This clonotype was counted a few times. Separately, the same data were catalogued under a study of yellow fever vaccine responses in identical twins.

This clonotype originated in a woman under 30 in good health. The J gene is TRBJ1-1, the V gene TRBV11-2; D not certain. Input material: memory (CD45RO+) T cells sorted from blood. This CDR3 reads CASSSRVGLNTEAFF. In DNA, the CDR3 is TGTGCCAGCAGCTCCCGAGTGGGTCTGAACACTGAAGCTTTCTTT.